The 2 T cell receptor beta chains presented below share a single source sample, sequenced in a study of Graves' ophthalmopathy and Graves' hyperthyroidism (dated by TCRdb to 2016 to 2019). Sequencing instrument: Illumina HiSeq 2000. TCR beta CDR3 regions were amplified from RNA transcripts for repertoire sequencing. HTBI primers and the Qiagen OneStep RT-PCR kit were used in a first-round RT-PCR, which was followed by a second-round multiplex PCR, size selection and purification. TCRdb ran its own pipeline on the public reads, namely fastp trimming at Q25 and MiXCR clone calling, and kept in-frame beta chains. Rows are unified per CDR3 protein, each entry keeping the most common DNA and genes. The sample table shows approximately 380,000 distinct CDR3 sequences, and approximately 21% are seen once. The ten largest clones add up to 2.5% to 3.5% of the sample. Sequencing was carried out using peripheral blood. The receptors stem from a woman aged 18-35 years with stable Graves' hyperthyroidism. Donor details come from another sample of the same person, matched by shared clones.

The chain joins TRBV19 to TRBJ1-6; weak D call: TRBD1 (6 bases). V lost 5 bases and J lost 7, with 18 bases in between. This CDR3 is built from 16 residues. Per the germline V gene, CDR1 is LNHDA and CDR2 is SQIVND (reference sequence). The chain's CDR3 is CASSYAAQGGNSPLHF. In DNA, the CDR3 is TGTGCCAGTAGTTATGCCGCACAGGGCGGAAATTCACCCCTCCACTTT.

This clonotype was counted ten times or more. The genes are TRBV2 and TRBJ1-5; D call uncertain. V was cut by 3 bases and J by 6 bases, with 6 bases left in between. Germline V gene sequence: CDR1 SNHLY, CDR2 FYNNEI. The CDR3 totals 12 residues. The CDR3 spells CASSERVQPQHF. In DNA form, the CDR3 reads TGTGCCAGCAGTGAGAGGGTTCAGCCCCAGCATTTT.